One T cell receptor (beta chain) is described in this entry. The data belong to a study of shared clonotypes between healthy human individuals. Some clones are missing from TCRdb's copy, which holds only in-frame ones; the method was immunoSEQ multiplex PCR. Of 2 million to 2.5 million clones in the sample, about nine tenths were seen once. In germline, CDR1 is SGHVS, CDR2 FNYEAQ. V gave up 3 bases and J gave up 4 bases, with 12 bases separating them. This CDR3 has 14 residues. This chain joins TRBV7-6 and TRBJ1-1; no firm D call. The TCR sequence derives from a young man in good health. Some clones in this sample may be carry-over from other donors' samples. The material sequenced was naive CD4+ T cells from PBMCs. Subset of the sample: CD45RA+ positively selected. The CDR3 loop reads CASSLGSSSTEAFF. The CDR3 DNA is TGTGCCAGCAGCTTGGGGTCGTCGAGCACTGAAGCTTTCTTT.